These 23 T cell receptor beta chains were all obtained from the same sample, sequenced in a study of early T cells in non-severe SARS-CoV-2 infection. Each CDR3 protein is one row after TCRdb ran MiXCR on the 5' RACE reads. The profile shows approximately 90,000 distinct CDR3 sequences, approximately 9.9% of them singletons. Sequencing used whole blood, obtained at baseline. The receptors were gathered from an adult who was a healthcare worker with PCR-confirmed SARS-CoV-2 infection or an uninfected control (not recorded which).

The chain combines TRBV7-2 with TRBJ1-3, with D possibly TRBD1 on 6 matching bases. Trimming removed 1 base at V and 8 bases at J, with 9 bases between. The CDR3 is made up of 13 amino acids. The germline V gene encodes CDR1 SGHTA and CDR2 FQGNSA. In nucleotides, the CDR3 is TGTGCCAGCAGCTTAGTCAGGGGAGACACCATATATTTT. Its protein product is CASSLVRGDTIYF.

This clonotype has a handful of counts. The chain joins TRBV29-1 to TRBJ1-2; 7 bases match TRBD1. Germline CDR1 is SQVTM and CDR2 is ANQGSEA. CDR3 size: 15 residues. After removal of 2 bases from V and 6 bases from J, the junction contained 12 bases not matched to a gene. This CDR3 reads CSVEFLHRGWDGYTF. In DNA, the CDR3 is TGCAGCGTTGAATTCCTACACAGGGGTTGGGATGGCTACACCTTC.

This clonotype was counted only a few times. The rearrangement uses TRBV6-6 and TRBJ2-7, with 10 bases identical to TRBD2. J was trimmed by 3 bases and V by 6 bases; bases with no gene match: 5. The germline V gene has CDR1 MNHNY and CDR2 SVGAGI (reference sequence). The CDR3 is made up of 14 amino acids. The DNA for the CDR3 is TGTGCCAGCAGCTCGGGACTAGCGAACTACGAGCAGTACTTC. As protein: CASSSGLANYEQYF.

V is TRBV11-2 and J is TRBJ2-1; D remains unclear. The CDR3 spans 13 residues. Germline V gene lookup returns CDR1 SGHAT and CDR2 FQNNGV. V lost 1 base, J lost 14 bases, and 15 bases lay in between. The CDR3 DNA reads as TGTGCCAGCAGCTTAGGCTCAGGCAGTCGTAAGTTCTTC. This translates into CASSLGSGSRKFF.

The chain carries TRBV4-3 and TRBJ2-7; D not certain. The CDR3 sequence is 15 residues long. The germline gives CDR1 LGHNA, CDR2 YSLEER. Trimming cost V 0 bases and J 5 bases, with 14 bases left between them. CDR3 in amino acids: CASSQERTARHEQYF. As DNA, the CDR3 is TGCGCCAGCAGCCAAGAAAGGACGGCCAGACACGAGCAGTACTTC.

This clonotype appeared many times. The chain joins TRBV12-3 or TRBV12-4 to TRBJ2-2; 10 bases agree with TRBD2. The CDR3 loop spans 15 amino acids. J gave up 7 bases and V 3 bases, and 5 bases lay outside the gene matches. For the CDR3, the DNA is TGTGCCAGCAGTTTCAGAGCGGGGGGGCGCGGGGAGCTGTTTTTT. Amino acid sequence: CASSFRAGGRGELFF.

This clonotype showed up many times. V and J are TRBV11-2 and TRBJ2-3; 14 nucleotides align to TRBD2. J lost 2 bases, V lost 3 bases, and 10 bases had no gene match. Germline lookup yields CDR1 SGHAT and CDR2 FQNNGV. The CDR3 length is 19 residues. The chain's CDR3 is CASSFAIAGLAGATDTQYF. The CDR3 coding sequence is TGTGCCAGCAGCTTTGCGATTGCGGGACTAGCGGGGGCCACAGATACGCAGTATTTT. The full variable domain, completed using reference TRBV11-2 and TRBJ2-3, is EAGVAQSPRYKIIEKRQSVAFWCNPISGHATLYWYQQILGQGPKLLIQFQNNGVVDDSQLPKDRFSAERLKGVDSTLKIQPAKLEDSAVYLCASSFAIAGLAGATDTQYFGPGTRLTVL.

The genes are TRBV5-8 and TRBJ2-3; TRBD1 aligns across 8 bases. Trimming at V came to 2 bases and at J to 4 bases, leaving 6 bases not matched to a gene. The CDR3 spans 15 residues. Germline V lookup: CDR1 SGHTS, CDR2 YDEGEE. The CDR3 DNA reads TGTGCCAGCAGCTTTGTAGGACAGGGTTCAGATACGCAGTATTTT. As protein: CASSFVGQGSDTQYF.

The chain carries TRBV6-2 or TRBV6-3 and TRBJ2-3, with a tentative D call TRBD1 (6 bases). Looked up from germline, CDR1 is MNHEY and CDR2 is SVGEGT. The V end was cut by 8 bases, the J end by 2 bases, with 14 bases between. The length of the CDR3 is 14 residues. CDR3 amino acids: CASDEGEFTDTQYF. The DNA for the CDR3 is TGTGCCAGCGACGAGGGGGAGTTCACAGATACGCAGTATTTT.

This clonotype was counted only a few times. J is TRBJ2-2 and V is TRBV18, with 7 nucleotides matching TRBD1. V shed 2 bases, J shed 3 bases, and the junction held 3 bases outside the gene matches. The CDR3 runs to 15 residues. CDR1 is KGHSH and CDR2 is LQKENI in the germline V gene. The CDR3 bases are TGTGCCAGCTCACCAAGACAGGGCGACACCGGGGAGCTGTTTTTT. Its translation is CASSPRQGDTGELFF.

In this sample, this clonotype turned up a few times. The chain carries TRBV12-3 or TRBV12-4 and TRBJ2-7, with 11 bases aligning to TRBD2. The CDR3 has 16 amino acids. V lost 5 bases and J lost 0; bases outside the gene matches: 6. CDR3 sequence reads: CASSPTGTSGSYEQYF. The CDR3 DNA follows: TGTGCCAGCAGTCCGACCGGGACTAGCGGCTCCTACGAGCAGTACTTC.

The rearrangement uses TRBV6-2 or TRBV6-3 and TRBJ1-1; D is ambiguous. The ends were cut back, 2 bases at V and 8 bases at J, with 9 bases in the middle. Germline V lookup: CDR1 MNHEY, CDR2 SVGEGT. CDR3 length equals 12 residues. The CDR3 here is CASSYAVGEAFF. CDR3 coding DNA: TGTGCCAGCAGTTACGCAGTAGGCGAAGCTTTCTTT.

The chain has TRBV7-3 and TRBJ2-1; weak D call: TRBD2 (6 bases). The ends were cut back, 5 bases at V and 10 bases at J, with 18 bases in the middle. Germline V gene sequence: CDR1 SGHTA, CDR2 FQGTGA. The CDR3 totals 14 residues. CDR3 sequence reads: CASSLSSQGGEQFF. In nucleotides, the CDR3 is TGTGCCAGCAGCCTATCATCCCAGGGAGGCGAGCAGTTCTTC.

The sample holds many counts of this clonotype. This sequence joins TRBV29-1 and TRBJ2-1; tentatively, D is TRBD2 (5 bases). CDR3 length equals 15 residues. Trimming removed 3 bases at V and 3 bases at J, with 15 bases between. The germline gives CDR1 SQVTM, CDR2 ANQGSEA. CDR3 bases: TGCAGCGTTGAGGGAGCAGTTTGGAACTACAATGAGCAGTTCTTC. This sequence encodes CSVEGAVWNYNEQFF.

This clonotype was detected ten times or more. The chain is built from TRBV29-1 and TRBJ2-5; D possibly corresponds to TRBD2 (6 bases). The CDR3 is 12 residues long. Germline values: CDR1 SQVTM, CDR2 ANQGSEA. V gave up 8 bases and J gave up 4 bases, with 14 bases separating them. This chain's CDR3 is CSSSSGVETQYF. Here the CDR3 DNA reads TGCAGCTCATCCTCGGGAGTAGAGACCCAGTACTTC.

V and J are TRBV5-6 and TRBJ2-1; D possibly corresponds to TRBD2 (6 bases). Trimming left V 4 bases short and J 4 bases short, with 15 bases between. This CDR3 is 15 amino acids long. Germline lookup yields CDR1 SGHDT and CDR2 YYEEEE. For the CDR3, the DNA is TGTGCCAGCAGCCGACGGGAGTACCATTACAATGAGCAGTTCTTC. Translation gives CASSRREYHYNEQFF.

This clonotype was seen ten or more times. The DNA of the CDR3 is TGTGCCAGCTCACCGCGGACTAGCGGGTACAATGAGCAGTTCTTC. It is translated as CASSPRTSGYNEQFF. The chain joins TRBV18 to TRBJ2-1; TRBD2 agrees at 11 bases. Germline V gene data show CDR1 as KGHSH and CDR2 as LQKENI. V dropped 3 bases and J dropped 4; count of bases not matched to a gene: 2. The CDR3 consists of 15 residues.

This clonotype was picked up a small number of times. The chain carries TRBV7-3 and TRBJ1-6; D gene unclear. Trimming removed 0 bases from V and 0 bases from J, with 9 bases in between. The CDR3 totals 17 residues. Looked up from germline, CDR1 is SGHTA and CDR2 is FQGTGA. The CDR3 protein is CASSLTGRSSYNSPLHF. The CDR3 region has the DNA TGTGCCAGCAGCTTAACGGGTAGAAGCTCCTATAATTCACCCCTCCACTTT.

The chain carries TRBV2 and TRBJ1-4; D is ambiguous. Per the germline V gene, CDR1 is SNHLY and CDR2 is FYNNEI. This CDR3 region has 17 residues. V lost 5 bases, J lost 0 bases, and 16 bases lay in between. This chain's CDR3 is CASSLRQALATNEKLFF. In DNA, the CDR3 is TGTGCCAGCAGTCTTCGGCAGGCCCTGGCAACTAATGAAAAACTGTTTTTT. Using reference TRBV2 and TRBJ1-4 for the parts outside the CDR3, the full variable domain is EPEVTQTPSHQVTQMGQEVILRCVPISNHLYFYWYRQILGQKVEFLVSFYNNEISEKSEIFDDQFSVERPDGSNFTLKIRSTKLEDSAMYFCASSLRQALATNEKLFFGSGTQLSVL.

This clonotype was detected ten times or more. The rearrangement links TRBV15 to TRBJ1-2; maybe TRBD1 (5 bases). Germline loops: CDR1 LNHNV, CDR2 YYDKDF (reference sequence). This CDR3 has 15 amino acids. Trimming removed 0 bases at V and 6 bases at J, with 14 bases between. This CDR3 is CATSRDDMGPNGYTF. CDR3 nucleotide sequence: TGTGCCACCAGCAGAGACGATATGGGGCCCAATGGCTACACCTTC.

This clonotype was seen a few times. Written as DNA, the CDR3 is TGTGCCAGCAGCTTAGACGGGGAGTTCACTGAAGCTTTCTTT. Translating gives CASSLDGEFTEAFF. The chain has TRBV11-2 and TRBJ1-1, with D unresolved. Trimming cost V 0 bases and J 4 bases, with 9 bases left between them. Germline V gene sequence: CDR1 SGHAT, CDR2 FQNNGV. This CDR3 spans 14 amino acids.

This sequence joins TRBV20-1 and TRBJ2-7; D is tentatively TRBD1 or TRBD2 (7 bases each). The CDR3 extends over 14 amino acids. From germline, CDR1 is DFQATT and CDR2 SNEGSKA (reference sequence). V lost 6 bases to trimming and J lost 2 bases, with 17 bases between them. The chain's CDR3 is CSAGEGARPYEQYF. CDR3 DNA sequence: TGCAGTGCCGGGGAGGGGGCGCGACCCTACGAGCAGTACTTC.

A remark on this clonotype: A much larger clone sits a single nucleotide away, making a read error possible. This chain joins TRBV11-2 and TRBJ2-7; D is unclear. Trimming stripped 5 bases from V and 3 bases from J, with 8 bases between. Germline V CDR1 and CDR2: SGHAT, FQNNGV. The CDR3 is 12 amino acids. The CDR3 bases are TGTGCCAGCAGCACCTCTAACTACGAGCAGTACTTC. This sequence encodes CASSTSNYEQYF. Supplemented by reference TRBV11-2 and TRBJ2-7, the full variable domain reads EAGVAQSPRYKIIEKRQSVAFWCNPISGHATLYWYQQILGQGPKLLIQFQNNGVVDDSQLPKDRFSAERLKGVDSTLKIQPAKLEDSAVYLCASSTSNYEQYFGPGTRLTVT.